These 7 T cell receptor beta chains were sequenced from one sample in a study of blood T cell repertoires in COVID-19. Method: immunoSEQ multiplex PCR; TCRdb's copy keeps in-frame clones and lacks some. The table lists fewer than 350,000 clones, approximately 86% of them singletons, with around 4% in the top ten. Sample: peripheral blood. The receptors derive from a woman aged 45-60 years with active or convalescent COVID-19.

V gene TRBV2 combines with J gene TRBJ1-2; TRBD1 might be the D (5 bases). The CDR3 contains 17 residues. Germline CDR1 and CDR2: SNHLY and FYNNEI. V gave up 9 bases and J gave up 5 bases, with 28 bases separating them. CDR3 in DNA: TGTGCCAGGGGGGGGAAAACCGGGACGAGAGTAATTTATGGCTACACCTTC. Its translation: CARGGKTGTRVIYGYTF.

The chain joins TRBV10-3 to TRBJ1-1; D perhaps matches TRBD1 (6 bases). Germline values: CDR1 ENHRY, CDR2 SYGVKD. The V gene lost 3 bases and the J gene lost 11 bases, with 22 bases spanning the gap. The CDR3 length is 15 residues. The CDR3 is CAISDRGHLYSGAFF. The CDR3 nucleotides read TGTGCCATCAGTGACAGGGGCCACCTTTATTCTGGCGCTTTCTTT.

This clone appeared once. The V and J genes are TRBV5-6 and TRBJ1-5; 7 bases fit TRBD1. CDR1 is SGHDT and CDR2 is YYEEEE in the germline V gene. The CDR3 runs 13 residues. Germline trimming cut 4 bases from V and 8 bases from J; bases unmatched to any gene: 6. CDR3 sequence reads: CASSTTGLEPQHF. In DNA, the CDR3 is TGTGCCAGCAGCACGACAGGGCTGGAGCCCCAGCATTTT.

The chain joins TRBV4-2 to TRBJ2-5, with 15 bases identical to TRBD2. The CDR3 covers 20 residues. The V gene end was trimmed by 0 bases and the J gene end by 3 bases; junction bases not matched to a gene: 11. The V gene's germline CDR1 is LGHNA and CDR2 YNFKEQ. CDR3 in DNA: TGTGCCAGCAGCCAAGACTTTATAGGACTAGCGGGAGGGCCTAAAGAGACCCAGTACTTC. The encoded protein is CASSQDFIGLAGGPKETQYF.

The chain joins TRBV3-1 (or the pseudogene TRBV3-2) to TRBJ1-3; D may be TRBD1 (5 bases). This CDR3 has 15 amino acids. In germline, CDR1 is LGHDT, CDR2 YNNKEL (reference sequence). Trimming removed 4 bases at V and 1 base at J, with 11 bases between. The CDR3, as DNA: TGTGCCAGCAGCCCGGGGACTGTGTCTGGAAACACCATATATTTT. Protein: CASSPGTVSGNTIYF.

This chain uses TRBV5-4 with TRBJ2-3, with 10 positions matching TRBD2. Per germline, CDR1 SGHNT and CDR2 YYREEE (reference sequence). Trimming cost V 4 bases and J 0 bases; bases outside gene matches: 5. This CDR3 has 16 amino acids. CDR3 nucleotides: TGTGCCAGCAGCGGGACTAGCGCAACTAGCACAGATACGCAGTATTTT. Translated, it gives CASSGTSATSTDTQYF.

In this sample, this clone turned up once. The chain recombines TRBV3-1 (or the pseudogene TRBV3-2) with TRBJ2-7; no definite D call. CDR1 is LGHDT, CDR2 YNNKEL, per germline (reference sequence). V was trimmed by 2 bases and J by 2 bases, leaving 10 bases between them. The CDR3 totals 14 residues. CDR3: CASSQWAKTYEQYF. The CDR3 coding sequence is TGTGCCAGCAGCCAATGGGCGAAGACCTACGAGCAGTACTTC.